This TCR beta chain stems from a study of cytomegalovirus exposure and HLA in healthy donors (dated 2017 in TCRdb). Some background on the complete study: An earlier analysis of about 560 of the donors reported 276 Gb of sequence data and 95 million to 130 million unique TCR beta sequences obtained from around 180 million T cells. An early release covering 500 to 750 HLA-typed donors comprised 250 to 350 gigabases of sequencing data and around 86 million unique TCR sequences. The genetic ancestry cluster associated with self-reported Caucasian donors included 81% of the roughly 400 genotyped donors. The study aimed to test whether signatures of past pathogen exposure could be identified by cataloging public T cell receptors. The study used immunosequencing to profile the T cell repertoires of approximately 690 subjects and linked those repertoires to cytomegalovirus serostatus. In addition to the first cohort of 650 to 750 subjects, a separate validation cohort of approximately 110 different subjects was used. The study combined high-throughput TCR immunosequencing, statistical association of individual TCRs with disease status, and machine learning to predict cytomegalovirus infection status. In a later analysis, previously published TCR beta repertoires from about 640 donors were re-analyzed and high-resolution HLA genotyping was added so that TCR occurrence patterns could be studied. The later analysis used no new phenotypic data to find candidate immune exposures, relying instead on TCR beta sequences and their occurrence across donors. To decide whether each TCR beta V gene segment behaved as functional or pseudogenic, an earlier analysis of nearly 600 of the donors relied on high-throughput TCR beta sequencing. Alongside the repertoire data, information on donor age, sex, ethnicity and CMV serostatus was compiled. Genome-wide SNP genotypes for about 55% of the roughly 670 donors were used in a later genetic analysis, which treated that subset as a discovery cohort. All discovery cohort repertoires had been generated using a single sequencing platform. HLA typing included class I and class II loci at four-digit resolution. Typing coverage differed by locus: A, B, C, DRB1 and DQB1 were typed in about 629-640 donors, DQA1 in about 560, DPA1 in some 610, and DPB1 in roughly 470. Roughly 5 DR-DQ haplotypes were handled as single units for association and clustering because linkage in the cohort was strong. Among 398 genotyped donors of the cohort, an average of around 240,000 unique TCR beta nucleotide sequences were sequenced per donor, roughly 20% of them non-productive. The paper as a whole reports these results and caveats: For the cohort, immune exposure information was limited to CMV serostatus. Only TCR beta chains were sequenced in this cohort, and the absence of alpha or paired-chain data limited detectable features. A further reported finding was that TCR beta sequences accurately predicted the HLA-A and HLA-B alleles for most subjects in the first cohort. Sequencing depth was assumed to be roughly uniform across donors in the presence/absence analyses, though that assumption may not hold. A later analysis found that HLA-associated TCR beta chains were more clonally expanded and had lower generation probabilities than equally common non-associated chains. According to a later analysis, TCR association rates differed among HLA loci, with DRB1 alleles showing the most associated TCRs and HLA-C alleles showing the fewest. An association between a missense DCLRE1C variant and V-gene and J-gene trimming of TCR beta chains was found in a later genetic analysis and replicated in an independent cohort. The sequencing pipeline was judged likely to have produced a cluster of highly shared sequence variants as a technical artifact. According to a later genetic analysis, donors in an Asian-associated ancestry cluster had fewer N-insertions in productive TCRs than the approximately 630-donor mean. According to the authors, the approach could potentially be generalized to other disease states and immunological phenotypes. At a false discovery rate of 0.05, a later analysis linked some 18,000 TCR beta sequences to specific HLA alleles. The classifier was reported to diagnose cytomegalovirus status with high specificity and sensitivity in both the original and validation cohorts. The study listed 164 TCR beta chains as associated with cytomegalovirus. Some IMGT-functional V segments, including TRBV6-2 and TRBV6-3, could not be distinguished by the 87-base-pair reads and were therefore excluded. When HLA alleles, especially DR and DQ, strongly co-occurred, TCR associations were difficult to assign to individual alleles. Most TCR sequences were seen in very few donors, while some public TCRs were found in many individuals. Because counts were too low, more than 15 rarely observed V segments, including chromosome 9 orphons, were excluded from the earlier analysis of some 590 of the donors. In an earlier analysis of approximately 590 of the donors, most TCR beta V segments appeared in productive rearrangements about 90% or about 30% of the time, broadly matching IMGT annotations. Most CMV-associated TCR beta chains appeared to be HLA-restricted in a later analysis, and the HLA associations seemed to be driven largely by CMV exposure. Linkage disequilibrium might explain the correlated functional status among segregating V segments, but an unknown experimental factor could not be ruled out. A later analysis reported that several top co-occurrence clusters appeared linked to parvovirus B19, influenza, CMV and Epstein-Barr virus. HLA typing was unavailable for some donors at each locus, so association tests used only the typed subset. In vitro tests confirmed that a few of the cytomegalovirus-associated TCR beta chains recognize cytomegalovirus antigens.

The cohort consisted of 600 to 750 healthy bone marrow donors. At the time of sampling, all cohort members were nominally healthy, though unrecorded immune exposures were likely present. The donor tested CMV seropositive, placing the donor among the 290 or so seropositive members of the cohort. A peripheral blood sample was provided by each donor, and peripheral blood mononuclear cells were used for TCR beta sequencing. Genomic DNA was extracted from the blood cell samples with the Qiagen DNeasy Blood Extraction Kit. The library was obtained by the immunoSEQ multiplex PCR assay. A mixture of 60 forward primers for TCR Vbeta segments and 13 reverse primers for TCR Jbeta segments was used in the multiplex PCR. Amplification of the CDR3 region of rearranged TCR beta genes was performed with a multiplex PCR assay on genomic DNA. On the Illumina HiSeq System, the amplified TCR beta libraries were sequenced as 87-base-pair reads. The authors' analysis ran thus. In a later analysis, 80 million or so unique TCR beta chains were counted across the roughly 610 repertoires, and approximately 11 million of these chains were shared by at least two donors. Raw reads were error-corrected and collapsed into unique sequences with a nearest-neighbor algorithm that merged closely related sequences to remove PCR and sequencing errors. V, D and J gene segments were assigned by aligning CDR3 sequences to IMGT reference sequences. For a sequence to be retained, a match of at least six nucleotides to both a V gene segment and a J gene segment was required. A rearrangement was called productive if the CDR3 had no stop codons and remained in frame with V and J, and every other rearrangement was called non-productive. Following IMGT convention, CDR3 was defined as the stretch from the second conserved V-encoded cysteine up to the conserved J-encoded phenylalanine. The earlier analysis of about 640 of the donors excluded any sequence lacking an unambiguous match to a single V gene segment. In an earlier analysis of a few hundred of the donors, V segments were called functional above 56.7% productive rearrangements and were called segregating when the between-donor standard deviation exceeded 5%. A statistical classification framework was built for diagnosing cytomegalovirus status from the catalog of TCR beta chain sequences. In a later analysis, TCR nucleotide sequences were compared against IMGT/GENE-DB human TR gene sequences so that V and J genes could be assigned. The TCRdist pipeline was used in a later analysis to assign CDR3 sequences and most-parsimonious VDJ recombination scenarios. A later analysis defined each TCR beta chain by its CDR3 amino acid sequence plus V-gene family, and excluded reads lacking a unique V-gene family. A later analysis removed 550 to 650 highly shared, low-generation-probability nucleotide sequences to deal with suspected cross-contamination and a sequencing artifact. A later analysis calculated a clonal expansion index for each public chain from normalized within-repertoire ranks of inferred template counts. A later analysis computed generation probabilities with a VDJ recombination model fitted to out-of-frame rearrangements, and checked the results against IGoR. Hypergeometric tests were used in a later analysis to score TCR-TCR, TCR-HLA and TCR-CMV co-occurrence, with a repertoire-size bias correction applied to the TCR pairs. To estimate false discovery rates, a later analysis permuted the HLA or CMV assignments 20 times. A later analysis grouped co-occurring TCRs with DBSCAN, adding TCRdist sequence similarity when clustering within HLA-allele-positive subsets. Repertoires with fewer than 30,000 or more than 120,000 public chains were left out of co-occurrence clustering, as were about 5 repertoires with anomalous nucleotide sharing. Imported from immuneACCESS, the table was reduced by TCRdb to in-frame sequences with V and J called. These copies leave out some clones; in studies compared against another copy, an unresolved V gene accounts for under half, and the cause of the remainder is not known. V, J and clone size were drawn from that table, and D and trimming were deduced from the DNA. The sample table records about 98,000 clones; around 83% of these occur just once. In total, the top ten clones hold under 4% of the sample.

This clone was seen more than once but under ten times. Its recognized antigen is unknown. Per-base quality was not reported, and no clone a single base away is much larger than it. The CDR3 contains 13 residues, cysteine and phenylalanine counted. Only the CDR3 DNA stays, 39 bases, in frame from base 1. Trimming at the junction amounts to 5 bases on V and 9 bases on J, and the germline ends lie 13 bases apart. Based on the germline V gene, the CDR1 and CDR2 sequences are SGHAT and FQNNGV. The rearranged chain carries TRBV11-2 and TRBJ2-2; a tentative D call is TRBD2 (5 bases match). The sequence came from a female donor in good health and CMV-seropositive. Sequencing was done on a sample of PBMCs. The sequence in DNA is TGTGCCAGCAGCCGCGAACGGGGTAGGGAGCTGTTTTTT. This encodes CASSRERGRELFF.